This T cell receptor beta chain was profiled in a study of T cells in Graves' hyperthyroidism and ophthalmopathy. On the study more broadly: Peripheral blood sampling occurred at initial diagnosis, before any treatment.

Researchers took RNA transcripts and amplified the TCR beta CDR3 regions from them. The study used the HTBI primer set for a first-round RT-PCR of the TCR CDR3. TCRdb reprocessed the multiplex PCR reads via MiXCR and lists one record per CDR3 protein. The sample holds under 250,000 distinct CDR3 sequences, approximately 24% seen once. The germline V gene has CDR1 SNHLY and CDR2 FYNNEI. This CDR3 has 13 amino acids. V lost 7 bases and J lost 1, with 8 bases in between. This clonotype was counted many times. Patients showing uncontrolled infection, other autoimmune disease, pregnancy or lactation were ineligible. Every diagnosis used clinical symptoms, serum thyroxine and TRAb, thyroid ultrasound and orbital computed tomography. The PBMCs were taken from around 9 ml of fresh peripheral blood.

The specimen sequenced was blood. The clonotype originates from a woman aged 40-49 years with Graves' ophthalmopathy. V usage is TRBV2 and J usage is TRBJ1-5, with D possibly matching TRBD1 (6 bases). As DNA, the CDR3 is TGTGCCAGCACAGGGGAGAGCAATCAGCCCCAGCATTTT. Amino acid sequence: CASTGESNQPQHF.